This TCR beta chain was sequenced during a study of blood T cells in healthy people across ages. The CDR3 extends over 12 amino acids. V gave up 3 bases and J gave up 10 bases; unmatched junction bases: 2. Germline CDR1 and CDR2: SQVTM and ANQGSEA. Next came a second PCR, run for about 7 to 12 cycles, which used a sample-barcoded 5' primer along with a J-beta primer mix. One entry per CDR3 protein results from TCRdb running MiXCR on the 5' RACE reads. The sample contains over a million distinct CDR3 sequences, around 45% of which appear only once. The gene calls are TRBV29-1 and TRBJ2-1, with TRBD1 identical over 11 bases. Sequences were obtained from blood. This sequence originates from a woman aged 60-75 years in good health. CDR3 loop: CSVDRTGGEQFF. DNA for the CDR3: TGCAGCGTTGATAGGACAGGGGGCGAGCAGTTCTTC.